This TCR beta chain was sequenced in a study of cytomegalovirus exposure and HLA in healthy donors (TCRdb year 2017). Regarding the complete study: An earlier analysis of roughly 630 of the donors reported approximately 290 Gb of sequence data and 117 million unique TCR beta sequences from about 180 million T cells. An early release covering some 640 HLA-typed donors comprised about 300 gigabases of sequencing data and tens of millions of unique TCR sequences. Among the roughly 400 genotyped donors, 75% to 90% belonged to the genetic ancestry cluster associated with self-reported Caucasian donors. The aim of the study was to test whether cataloging public T cell receptors could identify signatures of past pathogen exposure. The study profiled the T cell repertoires of about 640 subjects by immunosequencing and related them to cytomegalovirus serostatus. Besides the first cohort of about 730 subjects, a separate validation cohort made up of over 100 different subjects was used. To predict cytomegalovirus infection status, the study brought together high-throughput TCR immunosequencing, statistical association of individual TCRs with disease status, and machine learning. To study patterns of TCR occurrence, a later analysis re-analyzed previously published TCR beta repertoires from 700 or so donors and added high-resolution HLA genotyping. The later analysis used no new phenotypic data to find candidate immune exposures, relying instead on TCR beta sequences and their occurrence across donors. An earlier analysis of around 580 of the donors used high-throughput TCR beta sequencing to judge whether each TCR beta V gene segment behaved as functional or pseudogenic. Donor age, sex, ethnicity and CMV serostatus were compiled alongside the repertoire data. Genome-wide SNP genotypes for about 65% of the roughly 700 donors were used in a later genetic analysis, which treated that subset as a discovery cohort. Every discovery cohort repertoire had been produced on one sequencing platform. Both class I and class II loci were covered by HLA typing, at four-digit resolution. Typing coverage varied by locus: roughly 620-630 donors for A, B, C, DRB1 and DQB1; some 520 for DQA1; over 600 for DPA1; approximately 450 for DPB1. Four to six DR-DQ haplotypes were handled as single units for association and clustering, since linkage in the cohort was strong. Among some 400 genotyped donors of the cohort, an average of about 240,000 unique TCR beta nucleotide sequences was sequenced per donor, of which 15% to 20% were non-productive. Broader findings and caveats from the paper: Because the 87-base-pair reads could not distinguish some IMGT-functional V segments, including TRBV6-2 and TRBV6-3, those segments were excluded. Correlated functional status among segregating V segments might reflect linkage disequilibrium, but an unknown experimental factor could not be ruled out. A later analysis associated roughly 17,000 TCR beta sequences with specific HLA alleles at a false discovery rate of 0.05. Assigning TCR associations to individual alleles was difficult when HLA alleles, especially DR and DQ, strongly co-occurred. Most TCR sequences were seen in very few donors, while some public TCRs were found in many individuals. Only TCR beta chains were sequenced in this cohort, and the absence of alpha or paired-chain data limited detectable features. According to a later analysis, TCR association rates differed among HLA loci, with DRB1 alleles showing the most associated TCRs and HLA-C alleles showing the fewest. A cluster of highly shared sequence variants was judged likely to represent a technical artifact of the sequencing pipeline. A further reported finding was that TCR beta sequences accurately predicted the HLA-A and HLA-B alleles for most subjects in the first cohort. HLA typing was unavailable for some donors at each locus, so association tests used only the typed subset. In vitro tests confirmed that a few of the cytomegalovirus-associated TCR beta chains recognize cytomegalovirus antigens. Broadly in line with IMGT annotations, most TCR beta V segments showed up in productive rearrangements about 87% or about 30% of the time in an earlier analysis of around 550 of the donors. It was suggested by the authors that the approach could potentially be generalized to other disease states and immunological phenotypes. Presence/absence analyses assumed roughly uniform sequencing depth across donors, an assumption that may not hold. In both the original and validation cohorts, the classifier was reported to diagnose cytomegalovirus status with high specificity and sensitivity. In a later analysis, HLA-associated TCR beta chains showed more clonal expansion and lower generation probabilities than non-associated chains that were equally common. In a later analysis, several top co-occurrence clusters were reported to appear linked to parvovirus B19, influenza, CMV and Epstein-Barr virus. CMV serostatus was the only immune exposure information available for the cohort. Compared with the 666-donor mean, donors in an Asian-associated ancestry cluster had fewer N-insertions in productive TCRs, according to a later genetic analysis. Because counts were too low, about 18 rarely observed V segments, including chromosome 9 orphons, were excluded from the earlier analysis of 500 to 700 of the donors. Most CMV-associated TCR beta chains appeared to be HLA-restricted in a later analysis, and the HLA associations seemed to be driven largely by CMV exposure. The study listed 150 to 200 TCR beta chains as associated with cytomegalovirus. V-gene and J-gene trimming of TCR beta chains was associated with a missense DCLRE1C variant in a later genetic analysis, and the association was replicated in an independent cohort.

In total, 500 to 700 healthy bone marrow donors made up the cohort. At the time of sampling, all cohort members were nominally healthy, though unrecorded immune exposures were likely present. The donor was CMV seronegative and was included in the group of approximately 350 seronegative cohort members. A peripheral blood sample was collected from each donor, and TCR beta sequencing was performed on peripheral blood mononuclear cells. Genomic DNA extraction from the blood cell samples was performed with the Qiagen DNeasy Blood Extraction Kit. Preparation of the library involved the immunoSEQ multiplex PCR assay. For the multiplex PCR, a mixture combining 60 forward primers for TCR Vbeta segments and 13 reverse primers for TCR Jbeta segments was used. The CDR3 region of rearranged TCR beta genes was amplified from genomic DNA with a multiplex PCR assay. Amplified TCR beta libraries were sequenced as 87-base-pair reads on the Illumina HiSeq System. The original pipeline was this. A later analysis tallied 75 million to 95 million unique TCR beta chains across the approximately 670 repertoires, and roughly 11 million of those chains were shared by two or more donors. Raw reads were error-corrected and collapsed into unique sequences by a nearest-neighbor algorithm in which closely related sequences were merged to remove PCR and sequencing errors. V, D and J gene segments were assigned by aligning CDR3 sequences to IMGT reference sequences. For a sequence to be retained, a match of at least six nucleotides was required to both a V gene segment and a J gene segment. Rearrangements were classified as productive when the CDR3 lacked stop codons and remained in frame with V and J, and all other rearrangements were classified as non-productive. Following IMGT convention, CDR3 was defined as the stretch from the second conserved V-encoded cysteine up to the conserved J-encoded phenylalanine. Sequences without an unambiguous match to a single V gene segment were excluded from the earlier analysis of about 600 of the donors. An earlier analysis of 587 of the donors classified V segments as functional when productive rearrangements were above 56.7% and as segregating when the standard deviation between donors was above 5%. A statistical classification framework was developed to diagnose cytomegalovirus status using the catalog of TCR beta chain sequences. V and J gene assignment, in a later analysis, came from comparing TCR nucleotide sequences with IMGT/GENE-DB human TR gene sequences. The TCRdist pipeline was used in a later analysis to assign CDR3 sequences and most-parsimonious VDJ recombination scenarios. In a later analysis, each TCR beta chain was defined by its CDR3 amino acid sequence together with its V-gene family, and reads without a unique V-gene family were excluded. In a later analysis, fewer than 600 highly shared, low-generation-probability nucleotide sequences were removed to address suspected cross-contamination and a sequencing artifact. A later analysis calculated a clonal expansion index for each public chain from normalized within-repertoire ranks of inferred template counts. A later analysis computed generation probabilities with a VDJ recombination model fitted to out-of-frame rearrangements, and checked the results against IGoR. Hypergeometric tests were used in a later analysis to score TCR-TCR, TCR-HLA and TCR-CMV co-occurrence, with a repertoire-size bias correction applied to the TCR pairs. A later analysis estimated false discovery rates by permuting HLA or CMV assignments 20 times. A later analysis grouped co-occurring TCRs with DBSCAN, adding TCRdist sequence similarity when clustering within HLA-allele-positive subsets. Repertoires with fewer than 30,000 or more than 120,000 public chains, plus five repertoires with anomalous nucleotide sharing, were excluded from co-occurrence clustering. TCRdb took this table from immuneACCESS and kept in-frame rearrangements with V and J called. Such tables lack part of the clones; where checked against another copy, unresolved V genes explain under half of the gap, and the rest is unexplained. The DNA was the basis for D and trimming; V, J and clone size are from that table. This sample holds 150,000 to 200,000 clones; around three quarters were observed only once. Of the sample, under 0.8% is held by the ten largest clones.

V and J lose 2 bases and 1 base, and a span of 12 bases separates them. From its cysteine to its phenylalanine, the CDR3 spans 15 amino acids. The read is trimmed to its CDR3 DNA, 45 bases read in frame from base 1. CDR1 and CDR2 are drawn from the germline V gene: SGHRS, YFSETQ. Comments on this clone: Which antigen it targets is not known. No much larger clone exists at a distance of one base, and base qualities are not known.

The sequenced sample was PBMCs. The chain was built from TRBV5-1 and TRBJ2-5; a tentative D match to TRBD1 spans 6 bases. The origin of this receptor is a boy between 10 and 17 years old in good health and CMV-seronegative. The sequenced DNA is TGCGCCAGCAGCTTATGGCAGGGGCCCCAAGAGACCCAGTACTTC. Translated, this gives CASSLWQGPQETQYF.